One sample yielded the 3 T cell receptor beta chains listed below, sequenced in a study of blood T cell repertoires in COVID-19. Sequencing was performed with immunoSEQ multiplex PCR; in TCRdb, only in-frame clones are kept and a portion is missing. The sample records 350,000 or so clones, about 90% being singletons. The specimen was PBMCs or T cells enriched from blood (not recorded which). The receptors were sampled from a woman aged 25-40 years who had recovered from COVID-19.

This clone has only one observation. The rearrangement uses TRBV7-8 and TRBJ2-7; the D is unclear. With 3 bases removed from V and 3 bases from J, the gap between germline ends came to 9 bases. The CDR3 has 13 amino acids. Germline-derived CDR1 and CDR2 are SGHVS and FQNEAQ. CDR3 sequence reads: CASSFSRNYEQYF. In DNA form, the CDR3 reads TGTGCCAGCAGCTTCAGTCGCAACTACGAGCAGTACTTC.

The chain couples TRBV7-2 to TRBJ2-7, with 7 bases fitting TRBD1. With V trimmed by 5 bases and J by 1 base, 8 bases remained unmatched. Germline V gene lookup returns CDR1 SGHTA and CDR2 FQGNSA. The CDR3 has 15 amino acids. The CDR3 loop is CASSPGQDPSYEQYF. As DNA, the CDR3 is TGTGCCAGCAGCCCCGGACAGGATCCATCCTACGAGCAGTACTTC. Variable domain in full (rest from reference TRBV7-2 and TRBJ2-7): GAGVSQSPSNKVTEKGKDVELRCDPISGHTALYWYRQSLGQGLEFLIYFQGNSAPDKSGLPSDRFSAERTGGSVSTLTIQRTQQEDSAVYLCASSPGQDPSYEQYFGPGTRLTVT.

This clone has a single count. The rearrangement joins TRBV20-1 to TRBJ2-5; the D gene is possibly TRBD1 (5 bases). This CDR3 is built from 15 residues. Germline CDR1 and CDR2: DFQATT and SNEGSKA (reference sequence). The V gene lost 3 bases and the J gene lost 4 bases, with 18 bases spanning the gap. DNA of the CDR3: TGCAGTGCTAGTCTACTCATGGGGCTGGTAGAGACCCAGTACTTC. This codes for CSASLLMGLVETQYF.